One sample yielded the 20 T cell receptor beta chains listed below, sequenced in a study of blood T cell repertoires in COVID-19. Assay: immunoSEQ multiplex PCR; the TCRdb copy retains only in-frame clones and omits some. The sample lists approximately 150,000 clones; approximately 80% were seen once. Input material: peripheral blood. The source of these receptors is a human donor in a cohort sampled during active COVID-19.

This sequence joins TRBV6-2 or TRBV6-3 and TRBJ2-7; 7 nucleotides line up with TRBD2. Germline loops: CDR1 MNHEY, CDR2 SVGEGT. Trimming removed 6 bases from V and 0 bases from J; junction bases left unmatched: 14. This CDR3 spans 17 amino acids. CDR3 region: CASSQPRSGRSSYEQYF. In DNA form, the CDR3 reads TGTGCCAGCAGCCAACCTAGGTCCGGGAGGTCCTCCTACGAGCAGTACTTC.

The chain joins TRBV5-6 to TRBJ1-1; D may be TRBD1 (6 bases). CDR3 length: 16 amino acids. Germline CDR1 SGHDT, CDR2 YYEEEE. V lost 2 bases to trimming and J lost 1 base, with 15 bases between them. The CDR3 DNA reads TGTGCCAGCAGCTTACTTGGACAGCCTTCGAACACTGAAGCTTTCTTT. It encodes CASSLLGQPSNTEAFF. Filled out from reference TRBV5-6 and TRBJ1-1, the complete variable domain reads DAGVTQSPTHLIKTRGQQVTLRCSPKSGHDTVSWYQQALGQGPQFIFQYYEEEERQRGNFPDRFSGHQFPNYSSELNVNALLLGDSALYLCASSLLGQPSNTEAFFGQGTRLTVV.

J is TRBJ1-1 and V is TRBV7-9, with D perhaps matching TRBD1 (5 bases). The V gene lost 5 bases and the J gene lost 0 bases, with 13 bases spanning the gap. The V gene's germline CDR1 is SEHNR and CDR2 FQNEAQ (reference sequence). The CDR3 loop spans 15 amino acids. CDR3 DNA sequence: TGTGCCAGCAGCGCCGCGGGACGGATGAACACTGAAGCTTTCTTT. It translates to CASSAAGRMNTEAFF.

The V gene is TRBV18, the J gene TRBJ2-3, with 9 positions matching TRBD1. With 10 bases clipped from V and 7 bases from J, the junction kept 21 bases outside the gene matches. CDR3 length equals 17 residues. Germline V lookup: CDR1 KGHSH, CDR2 LQKENI. Written as DNA, the CDR3 is TGTGCCACTGCACTCCCTTCTGGGGGACAGGGTTTCTATACGCAGTATTTT. It translates to CATALPSGGQGFYTQYF. Together with reference TRBV18 and TRBJ2-3, the CDR3 gives the full variable domain: NAGVMQNPRHLVRRRGQEARLRCSPMKGHSHVYWYRQLPEEGLKFMVYLQKENIIDESGMPKERFSAEFPKEGPSILRIQQVVRGDSAAYFCATALPSGGQGFYTQYFGPGTRLTVL.

The chain joins TRBV7-8 to TRBJ2-1; no definite D call. The CDR3 loop spans 20 amino acids. Trimming left V 1 base short and J 0 bases short, with 22 bases between. CDR1 is SGHVS, CDR2 FQNEAQ, per germline. The CDR3 DNA reads as TGTGCCAGCAGCTTAGGGCTAGTAGCATCTCCTGTGAGCTCCTACAATGAGCAGTTCTTC. It encodes CASSLGLVASPVSSYNEQFF.

The rearrangement links TRBV4-1 to TRBJ1-5; D might be TRBD1 (6 bases). Germline V gene data show CDR1 as MGHRA and CDR2 as YSYEKL. V was cut by 2 bases and J by 2 bases, with 10 bases left in between. The CDR3 loop spans 15 amino acids. CDR3 in amino acids: CASSQPGQGNQPQHF. In DNA form, the CDR3 reads TGCGCCAGCAGCCAACCGGGACAAGGCAATCAGCCCCAGCATTTT.

This rearrangement joins TRBV3-1 (or the pseudogene TRBV3-2) to TRBJ1-2; possible D gene TRBD1, 5 bases. The CDR3 totals 13 residues. Trimming removed 2 bases from V and 8 bases from J, with 12 bases in between. Germline lookup yields CDR1 LGHDT and CDR2 YNNKEL (reference sequence). CDR3 DNA: TGTGCCAGCAGCCAAAGAGGAACAGGCGGCTACACCTTC. Translation gives CASSQRGTGGYTF.

CDR3 coding DNA: TGCGCCAGCAGCTTCGGCGGGAGATTCTACAATGAGCAGTTCTTC. Its translation is CASSFGGRFYNEQFF. This chain uses TRBV5-1 with TRBJ2-1; TRBD2 aligns across 7 bases. Looked up from germline, CDR1 is SGHRS and CDR2 is YFSETQ. Unmatched junction bases numbered 5, after V lost 2 bases and J lost 3 bases. The CDR3 has 15 residues. The whole variable domain, filled in from reference TRBV5-1 and TRBJ2-1, reads KAGVTQTPRYLIKTRGQQVTLSCSPISGHRSVSWYQQTPGQGLQFLFEYFSETQRNKGNFPGRFSGRQFSNSRSEMNVSTLELGDSALYLCASSFGGRFYNEQFFGPGTRLTVL.

The rearrangement uses TRBV5-6 and TRBJ1-5; 7 nucleotides line up with TRBD1. The CDR3 has 13 amino acids. J lost 11 bases, V lost 2 bases, and 7 bases had no gene match. The germline gives CDR1 SGHDT, CDR2 YYEEEE. The CDR3 spells CASSLGGDASQHF. For the CDR3, the DNA is TGTGCCAGCAGCTTAGGGGGCGATGCGTCCCAGCATTTT.

The J gene is TRBJ1-2, the V gene TRBV19; 10 bases fit TRBD1. This CDR3 is 16 amino acids long. V dropped 3 bases and J dropped 3; count of bases not matched to a gene: 7. Germline-derived CDR1 and CDR2 are LNHDA and SQIVND (reference sequence). The CDR3 loop reads CASSMATGGLDYGYTF. The CDR3 coding sequence is TGTGCCAGTAGTATGGCGACAGGGGGCTTGGACTATGGCTACACCTTC.

The V and J genes are TRBV4-1 and TRBJ2-1; tentatively, D is TRBD2 (6 bases). The CDR3 has 15 amino acids. From germline, CDR1 is MGHRA and CDR2 YSYEKL. Trimming stripped 5 bases from V and 10 bases from J, with 21 bases between. This CDR3 is CASSSRDLRGDEQFF. CDR3 bases: TGCGCCAGCAGCTCCCGGGACTTGCGAGGTGACGAGCAGTTCTTC.

The CDR3 region has the DNA TGTGCCAGCAGCTTGTCCGGGATGGAGCCCCAGCATTTT. Encoded protein: CASSLSGMEPQHF. This chain uses TRBV5-4 with TRBJ1-5; D gene uncertain. Germline V gene data show CDR1 as SGHNT and CDR2 as YYREEE (reference sequence). Trimming removed 1 base at V and 8 bases at J, with 10 bases between. This CDR3 has 13 residues.

Here the CDR3 reads CASSPGGNQPQHF. In DNA form, the CDR3 reads TGTGCCAGCAGCCCAGGGGGCAATCAGCCCCAGCATTTT. The chain is built from TRBV6-4 and TRBJ1-5, with D maybe TRBD1 (6 bases). Per the germline V gene, CDR1 is MRHNA and CDR2 is SNTAGT. There are 13 residues in the CDR3. V was trimmed by 6 bases and J by 2 bases, leaving 8 bases between them.

The table lists this clone with a count of one. The V and J genes are TRBV7-2 and TRBJ2-1; 12 bases map to TRBD2. The V gene end was trimmed by 5 bases and the J gene end by 5 bases; junction bases not matched to a gene: 7. The CDR3 loop spans 16 amino acids. CDR1 and CDR2 from the germline V gene are SGHTA and FQGNSA. As DNA, the CDR3 is TGTGCCAGCAGCGCGTCTAGCGGGAGGGGAAACAATGAGCAGTTCTTC. Translated, it gives CASSASSGRGNNEQFF.

V gene TRBV16 combines with J gene TRBJ2-3; TRBD1 matches 9 bases. This CDR3 contains 15 residues. Trimming took 2 bases from V and 5 from J; bases not matched to a gene: 5. CDR1 and CDR2 (germline): KGHSY, FQNENV. In DNA form, the CDR3 reads TGTGCCAGCAGCCAACTGGACAGGGGAGGAGATACGCAGTATTTT. Translating gives CASSQLDRGGDTQYF. Variable domain in full (rest from reference TRBV16 and TRBJ2-3): GEEVAQTPKHLVRGEGQKAKLYCAPIKGHSYVFWYQQVLKNEFKFLISFQNENVFDETGMPKERFSAKCLPNSPCSLEIQATKLEDSAVYFCASSQLDRGGDTQYFGPGTRLTVL.

This chain connects TRBV27 to TRBJ2-1; unclear D gene. Germline V gene sequence: CDR1 MNHEY, CDR2 SMNVEV (reference sequence). Trimming shortened V by 5 bases and J by 7 bases, and 12 bases separated the two germline ends. The CDR3 extends over 13 amino acids. The CDR3 coding sequence is TGTGCCAGCAGTCCCCGTGTATCGAATGAGCAGTTCTTC. It is translated as CASSPRVSNEQFF.

The V and J genes are TRBV27 and TRBJ2-3, with TRBD2 matching over 10 bases. This CDR3 has 16 residues. V shed 5 bases and J 4 bases; nucleotides not matched to a gene: 9. The germline V gene encodes CDR1 MNHEY and CDR2 SMNVEV (reference sequence). CDR3 residues: CASSVLSGRLPDTQYF. CDR3 bases: TGTGCCAGCAGTGTCCTTAGCGGGAGGTTGCCAGATACGCAGTATTTT.

This clone was recorded a few times. The V and J genes are TRBV5-1 and TRBJ2-3; 11 bases line up with TRBD2. The junction had 4 bases not matched to a gene; V was cut back by 2 bases and J by 5 bases. Germline assignment: CDR1 SGHRS and CDR2 YFSETQ. This CDR3 contains 15 residues. CDR3 in DNA: TGCGCCAGCAGCTTACTAGCGGGAGCTAAAGATACGCAGTATTTT. It encodes CASSLLAGAKDTQYF.

The CDR3 DNA sequence: TGCGCCAGCAGCTTGGTAGCTAGCGGGAGGGCGCCGGAGCTGTTTTTT. The encoded protein is CASSLVASGRAPELFF. The V and J genes are TRBV5-1 and TRBJ2-2; 12 bases match TRBD2. The CDR3 extends over 16 amino acids. Germline assignment: CDR1 SGHRS and CDR2 YFSETQ. Trimming cost V 0 bases and J 10 bases; bases outside gene matches: 7.

Concerning this clone: Germline and junction disagree at one end, which may indicate a read error. The chain has TRBV6-5 and TRBJ1-6; 7 bases match TRBD1. CDR1 and CDR2 from the germline V gene are MNHEY and SVGAGI. There are 15 residues in the CDR3. The DNA for the CDR3 is TGCGCCGGACGACAGGGCATCGAGGGGAATTCACCCCTCCACTTT. It encodes CAGRQGIEGNSPLHF.